These 18 T cell receptor beta chains came from one sample sequenced in a study of graft-versus-host responses after intestinal transplantation. Investigators treated the graft tissue so that it released intraepithelial and lamina propria lymphocytes. Clones were sequenced by immunoSEQ multiplex PCR, and TCRdb holds only the in-frame ones, with some missing. The sample carries roughly 6,000 clones, 69% recorded once. Sequenced here: ileum tissue, sampled around 310 days after intestinal transplant. The receptor set was obtained from a human patient who received an intestinal transplant, so some T cells may come from the graft donor.

In this sample, this clone turned up once. The chain carries TRBV5-6 and TRBJ2-7; 9 bases match TRBD1. The CDR3 spans 15 residues. The V and J ends lost 3 bases and 5 bases, in that order; junction bases with no gene match: 9. Germline-derived CDR1 and CDR2 are SGHDT and YYEEEE. Here the CDR3 reads CASSSGGDRENEQYF. The CDR3 DNA follows: TGTGCCAGCAGCTCCGGAGGGGACAGGGAAAACGAGCAGTACTTC.

This clone has a single count. The genes are TRBV25-1 and TRBJ2-5; 10 bases map to TRBD2. The end of the DNA is better explained by TRBJ2-7, so the J call may be wrong. Germline V CDR1 and CDR2: MGHDK, SYGVNS. The CDR3 contains 16 residues. CDR3 loop: CASSEASGGPTYEQYF. The DNA for the CDR3 is TGTGCCAGCAGTGAGGCTAGCGGGGGACCCACCTACGAGCAGTACTTC.

The J gene is TRBJ1-1, the V gene TRBV11-1; D call uncertain. The germline V gene has CDR1 SGHAT and CDR2 FQDESV (reference sequence). This CDR3 has 14 amino acids. Deletions cut 4 bases from V and 0 bases from J, with 9 bases between. The CDR3 DNA is TGTGCCAGCAGCTCCCAGGCTATGAACACTGAAGCTTTCTTT. It encodes CASSSQAMNTEAFF. Variable domain in full (rest from reference TRBV11-1 and TRBJ1-1): EAEVAQSPRYKITEKSQAVAFWCDPISGHATLYWYRQILGQGPELLVQFQDESVVDDSQLPKDRFSAERLKGVDSTLKIQPAELGDSAMYLCASSSQAMNTEAFFGQGTRLTVV.

The V call is TRBV5-1, the J call TRBJ2-7; D may match TRBD1 or TRBD2 (5 bases each). The V and J ends lost 0 bases and 2 bases respectively, with 12 bases between them. Germline V gives CDR1 SGHRS, CDR2 YFSETQ. CDR3 length: 15 residues. The CDR3 reads CASSLDGTGAYEQYF. Written as DNA, the CDR3 is TGCGCCAGCAGCTTGGATGGGACCGGCGCCTACGAGCAGTACTTC.

The chain joins TRBV4-3 to TRBJ1-2; 7 nucleotides line up with TRBD1. The germline V gene encodes CDR1 LGHNA and CDR2 YSLEER. With 2 bases clipped from V and 6 bases from J, the junction kept 3 bases outside the gene matches. The CDR3 sequence is 13 residues long. The DNA for the CDR3 is TGCGCCAGCAGCCAAACAGGGGCGAATGGCTACACCTTC. Its protein product is CASSQTGANGYTF.

This chain uses TRBV5-1 with TRBJ2-5, with 9 bases matching TRBD1. V gave up 3 bases and J gave up 2 bases; unmatched junction bases: 2. Germline assignment: CDR1 SGHRS and CDR2 YFSETQ. The CDR3 sequence is 14 residues long. The DNA for the CDR3 is TGCGCCAGCAGCTGGGGGACAGGGCAAGAGACCCAGTACTTC. Amino acids: CASSWGTGQETQYF.

This CDR3 is CASSGLAGGPGELFF. The CDR3 region has the DNA TGTGCCAGCAGTGGACTAGCGGGAGGGCCCGGGGAGCTGTTTTTT. The chain uses TRBV6-5 and TRBJ2-2, with 15 bases fitting TRBD2. The CDR3 loop spans 15 amino acids. Germline assignment: CDR1 MNHEY and CDR2 SVGAGI. J lost 6 bases, V lost 5 bases, and 1 base had no gene match.

The V call is TRBV10-2, the J call TRBJ2-7; 7 bases align to TRBD1. Germline-derived CDR1 and CDR2 are WSHSY and SAAADI. V lost 5 bases and J lost 6; bases outside the gene matches: 7. The CDR3 totals 13 residues. Here the CDR3 reads CASSRDRGLEQYF. The CDR3 nucleotides are TGCGCCAGCAGTCGGGACAGAGGCCTCGAGCAGTACTTC.

This chain uses TRBV4-3 with TRBJ2-3; 8 bases match TRBD2. CDR1 is LGHNA, CDR2 YSLEER, per germline. The CDR3 has 16 amino acids. After removal of 0 bases from V and 2 bases from J, the junction contained 4 bases not matched to a gene. In DNA, the CDR3 is TGCGCCAGCAGCCAAGAAGCGGGAGCCTCCACAGATACGCAGTATTTT. Its protein is CASSQEAGASTDTQYF.

V gene TRBV15 combines with J gene TRBJ2-1; 7 bases align to TRBD2. The J segment lost 1 base and the V segment lost 7 bases, leaving 10 bases of the junction unmatched. The CDR3 length is 16 residues. CDR1 and CDR2 (germline): LNHNV, YYDKDF (reference sequence). The CDR3 spells CATTSLTSYSYNEQFF. The CDR3 DNA is TGTGCCACCACCTCTCTGACTAGCTATTCCTACAATGAGCAGTTCTTC.

The chain recombines TRBV6-6 with TRBJ1-1, with a weak D call TRBD1 (5 bases). Germline V gene lookup returns CDR1 MNHNY and CDR2 SVGAGI (reference sequence). The CDR3 has 14 amino acids. V was pared by 6 bases and J by 6 bases, with 17 bases between. CDR3 amino acids: CASSPDTAGAEAFF. The CDR3 DNA reads TGTGCCAGCAGCCCAGACACGGCGGGGGCTGAAGCTTTCTTT.

The rearrangement links TRBV15 to TRBJ2-4, with 8 nucleotides matching TRBD1. Trimming cost V 3 bases and J 8 bases; bases outside gene matches: 12. Germline values: CDR1 LNHNV, CDR2 YYDKDF (reference sequence). The length of the CDR3 is 16 residues. DNA for the CDR3: TGTGCCACCAGCAGGACCGGACAGGGATGGAGGGACATTCAGTACTTC. Its protein product is CATSRTGQGWRDIQYF.

This clone appeared a few times. The chain couples TRBV28 to TRBJ2-3, with unresolved D. Germline-derived CDR1 and CDR2 are MDHEN and SYDVKM. Trimming removed 10 bases at V and 1 base at J, with 15 bases between. CDR3 size: 14 residues. CDR3: CATTGPLGTDTQYF. The CDR3 coding sequence is TGTGCCACCACCGGGCCCCTCGGCACAGATACGCAGTATTTT.

This clone has just one count. This sequence joins TRBV19 and TRBJ2-1; 9 bases are shared with TRBD2. CDR1 is LNHDA, CDR2 SQIVND, per germline (reference sequence). The CDR3 runs 14 residues. V lost 8 bases to trimming and J lost 5 bases; unmatched junction nucleotides: 7. In nucleotides, the CDR3 is TGTGCCAGTCAGCGGGAGGTCAAACACAATGAGCAGTTCTTC. The encoded protein is CASQREVKHNEQFF.

This clone was detected once. This chain connects TRBV5-1 to TRBJ2-3; TRBD2 is a possible D gene (6 bases). V was clipped by 8 bases and J by 1 base, with 14 bases between them. This CDR3 spans 14 amino acids. The germline V gene has CDR1 SGHRS and CDR2 YFSETQ. CDR3 DNA: TGCGCCAGTTTACTAGCAGGCGGCACAGATACGCAGTATTTT. Its translation is CASLLAGGTDTQYF.

The chain joins TRBV5-1 to TRBJ1-4; 11 bases agree with TRBD1. The CDR3 has 14 amino acids. From germline, CDR1 is SGHRS and CDR2 YFSETQ. Losses at the gene ends were 0 bases for V and 8 bases for J; bases not matched to a gene: 0. The CDR3 loop reads CASSLGTGGEKLFF. Written as DNA, the CDR3 is TGCGCCAGCAGCTTGGGGACAGGGGGCGAAAAACTGTTTTTT.

This clone occurred once. This sequence joins TRBV7-9 and TRBJ2-1; 11 bases fit TRBD2. The CDR3 is 16 residues long. Germline V lookup: CDR1 SEHNR, CDR2 FQNEAQ (reference sequence). The junction had 7 bases not matched to a gene; V was cut back by 4 bases and J by 5 bases. CDR3 protein: CASSSILAGVDNEQFF. The CDR3 DNA reads TGTGCCAGCAGCTCCATACTAGCGGGAGTAGACAATGAGCAGTTCTTC.

The chain couples TRBV7-7 to TRBJ1-1; D is perhaps TRBD1 (5 bases). Trimming cost V 5 bases and J 10 bases, with 14 bases left between them. Germline loops: CDR1 SSHAT, CDR2 FNYEAQ (reference sequence). This CDR3 has 12 residues. This CDR3 reads CASSPGGVRAFF. The CDR3 DNA reads as TGTGCCAGCAGCCCCGGAGGGGTGAGAGCTTTCTTT.